The 12 T cell receptor beta chains given below trace back to one sample, sequenced in a study of cytomegalovirus exposure and HLA in healthy donors. Primers: 60 Vbeta forward and 13 Jbeta reverse. Clones were read by immunoSEQ multiplex PCR, and TCRdb kept only the in-frame ones, dropping some. In the table there are roughly 180,000 clones, roughly 81% of which are singletons. The sample consisted of PBMCs. The receptors come from a girl aged 10-17 years in good health and CMV-seropositive.

The CDR3 reads CASVNAGTAEKLFF. The CDR3 DNA sequence: TGTGCCAGTGTTAATGCGGGGACAGCTGAAAAACTGTTTTTT. This chain uses TRBV19 with TRBJ1-4; TRBD1 agrees at 7 bases. The CDR3 is 14 residues long. Trimming took 8 bases from V and 7 from J; bases not matched to a gene: 10. Germline V gives CDR1 LNHDA, CDR2 SQIVND (reference sequence).

The J gene is TRBJ2-5, the V gene TRBV9, with 8 bases aligning to TRBD2. The junction had 9 bases not matched to a gene; V was cut back by 0 bases and J by 5 bases. The CDR3 sequence is 16 residues long. Germline lookup yields CDR1 SGDLS and CDR2 YYNGEE. The CDR3 protein is CASSVARGALRETQYF. The CDR3 DNA reads as TGTGCCAGCAGCGTAGCGCGGGGGGCCCTCCGGGAGACCCAGTACTTC.

This chain joins TRBV7-2 and TRBJ1-4; D possibly corresponds to TRBD1 (6 bases). This CDR3 has 13 amino acids. Germline V lookup: CDR1 SGHTA, CDR2 FQGNSA. V was clipped by 8 bases and J by 6 bases, with 13 bases between them. The CDR3 DNA reads TGTGCCAGCCGGGGACACCGGGATGAAAAACTGTTTTTT. Translation: CASRGHRDEKLFF.

In DNA, the CDR3 is TGTGCCAGCAGCCGAAACAGGGGTTTGGAGACCCAGTACTTC. Translation gives CASSRNRGLETQYF. The V gene is TRBV6-1, the J gene TRBJ2-5, with 7 positions matching TRBD1. Germline V gene data show CDR1 as MNHNS and CDR2 as SASEGT. This CDR3 is built from 14 residues. The trim removed 6 bases at V and 5 bases at J, leaving 9 bases unmatched.

For this clone: The sample carries other DNA sequences with the same CDR3. V usage is TRBV2 and J usage is TRBJ2-2; possible D gene TRBD1, 6 bases. Germline CDR1 and CDR2: SNHLY and FYNNEI. CDR3 length equals 14 residues. V was pared by 4 bases and J by 0 bases, with 6 bases between. The CDR3 DNA reads TGTGCCAGCAGTGGGACAGCGAACACCGGGGAGCTGTTTTTT. Translating it yields CASSGTANTGELFF.

The DNA for the CDR3 is TGTGCCAGTGACAAGAACACTGAAGCTTTCTTT. Translated, it gives CASDKNTEAFF. V and J are TRBV6-1 and TRBJ1-1; D unresolved. The CDR3 contains 11 residues. The V gene's germline CDR1 is MNHNS and CDR2 SASEGT. The V gene lost 9 bases and the J gene lost 1 base, with 6 bases spanning the gap.

The chain links TRBV28 to TRBJ2-1, with TRBD1 matching 12 bases. Germline CDR1 MDHEN, CDR2 SYDVKM. Trimming cost V 3 bases and J 8 bases; bases outside gene matches: 5. The CDR3 has 15 residues. The CDR3 loop is CASSFGTGGRDEQFF. The CDR3 DNA follows: TGTGCCAGCAGTTTCGGGACAGGGGGCAGGGATGAGCAGTTCTTC.

V is TRBV4-2 and J is TRBJ2-3; 11 nucleotides align to TRBD1. The CDR3 extends over 15 amino acids. From germline, CDR1 is LGHNA and CDR2 YNFKEQ. The V and J ends lost 6 bases and 4 bases, in that order; junction bases with no gene match: 6. This chain's CDR3 is CASRRDRGRPDTQYF. The CDR3 DNA follows: TGTGCCAGCAGAAGGGACAGGGGGAGACCAGATACGCAGTATTTT.

The chain employs TRBV6-5 and TRBJ2-7; the match to TRBD1 covers 9 bases. Per germline, CDR1 MNHEY and CDR2 SVGAGI. The J segment lost 0 bases and the V segment lost 6 bases, leaving 6 bases of the junction unmatched. The CDR3 consists of 15 residues. In DNA, the CDR3 is TGTGCCAGCAGAAATCCGGGACAGGGCTCCTACGAGCAGTACTTC. Amino acid sequence: CASRNPGQGSYEQYF.

The chain recombines TRBV13 with TRBJ2-7, with D possibly matching TRBD1 (6 bases). Deletions cut 8 bases from V and 0 bases from J, with 14 bases between. The CDR3 extends over 14 amino acids. Germline V gene lookup returns CDR1 PRHDT and CDR2 FYEKMQ (reference sequence). The CDR3 DNA is TGTGCCAGCTCCCTTAGAGGGGGCTCCTACGAGCAGTACTTC. Its protein is CASSLRGGSYEQYF.

This chain joins TRBV28 and TRBJ2-7, with D possibly matching TRBD1 (5 bases). The CDR3 totals 11 residues. Germline values: CDR1 MDHEN, CDR2 SYDVKM. Trimming stripped 5 bases from V and 9 bases from J, with 11 bases between. DNA for the CDR3: TGTGCCAGCAGTAATACAGGATCGCAGTACTTC. Its translation is CASSNTGSQYF.

The V call is TRBV6-6, the J call TRBJ2-1, with a tentative D call TRBD1 (5 bases). This CDR3 comprises 16 residues. Germline CDR1 and CDR2: MNHNY and SVGAGI (reference sequence). V was pared by 2 bases and J by 9 bases, with 20 bases between. DNA of the CDR3: TGTGCCAGCAGTTACCCCGTCTTGGCAGGGAATGGTGAGCAGTTCTTC. Its protein is CASSYPVLAGNGEQFF.